This TCR beta chain was documented in a study of post-analysis software for immune sequencing data. Carried by the TCR beta cDNA libraries were unique molecular identifiers. TCRdb reprocessed the PCR reads via MiXCR and lists one record per CDR3 protein. The sample carries roughly 600,000 distinct CDR3 sequences, roughly two fifths recorded once. In the case of this clonotype: What it binds is not known.

Notes on the study in general: Controls showed significantly higher normalized Chao1 diversity than did multiple sclerosis patients. Four or five TRBV segments were more frequent in patients than controls; TRBV5-6, TRBV5-1 and TRBV20-1 belonged to this group.

The germline gives CDR1 DFQATT, CDR2 SNEGSKA (reference sequence). This CDR3 has 15 residues. This chain joins TRBV20-1 and TRBJ2-1; TRBD2 agrees at 7 bases. The origin of this receptor is a girl aged 5-17 years with multiple sclerosis. Sequenced: blood. CDR3: CSAAAAGSSYNEQFF. CDR3 coding DNA: TGCAGCGCTGCCGCAGCGGGGAGCTCCTACAATGAGCAGTTCTTC.